Sequencing of this T cell receptor (beta chain) was carried out in a study of T cells in Graves' hyperthyroidism and ophthalmopathy. The CDR3 consists of 11 residues. V lost 5 bases and J lost 15, with 14 bases in between. In its sample, this clonotype was seen many times. RNA transcripts provided the source from which TCR beta CDR3 regions were amplified. RT-PCR in the first round (using the HTBI primer set) targeted the TCR CDR3. TCRdb reprocessed the multiplex PCR reads via MiXCR and lists one record per CDR3 protein. The sample carries fewer than 450,000 distinct CDR3 sequences, 15% to 20% recorded once. The study enrolled patients aged 18 to 65 with newly diagnosed hyperthyroidism of under 2 months' duration. The study left out patients who had uncontrolled infection, other autoimmune disease, pregnancy or lactation. Every diagnosis used clinical symptoms, serum thyroxine and TRAb, thyroid ultrasound and orbital computed tomography.

The specimen sequenced was blood. The J gene is TRBJ1-5, the V gene TRBV12-3 or TRBV12-4; D is uncertain. The receptor was isolated from a woman between 25 and 40 years old with Graves' hyperthyroidism that later progressed to Graves' ophthalmopathy. The chain's CDR3 is CASSLTGPRHF. DNA of the CDR3: TGTGCCAGCAGTCTTACCGGGCCCAGGCATTTT.